These 30 T cell receptor beta chains originate from one sample sequenced in a study of HIV-infected patients and healthy controls. All unsorted peripheral T cells were captured because whole blood was used without fractionation. Alpha and beta constant-region primers primed reverse transcription of approximately 0.55 ug RNA. Separate chain-specific third strand synthesis with multiplexing indices produced the alpha and beta libraries. TCRdb reprocessed the 5' RACE reads via MiXCR and lists one record per CDR3 protein. This sample has nearly 25,000 distinct CDR3 sequences; about 9% occur once, and the top ten carry approximately 4.2%. Specimen: blood. The origin of the receptors is an adult in good health.

This clonotype was seen ten or more times. CDR3 nucleotide sequence: TGTGCCTGGGCCCGGGCCAACGAGCAGTACTTC. This codes for CAWARANEQYF. J is TRBJ2-7 and V is TRBV30; D is undetermined. The V end was cut by 5 bases, the J end by 5 bases, with 10 bases between. CDR1 and CDR2 from the germline V gene are GTSNPN and SVGIG (reference sequence). This CDR3 is built from 11 residues.

J is TRBJ1-2 and V is TRBV6-5; TRBD1 might be the D (5 bases). CDR3 length: 14 residues. The V end was cut by 0 bases, the J end by 2 bases, with 7 bases between. Germline V lookup: CDR1 MNHEY, CDR2 SVGAGI. The chain's CDR3 is CASSYSQGNYGYTF. CDR3 nucleotides: TGTGCCAGCAGTTACTCGCAGGGCAACTATGGCTACACCTTC.

This clonotype was detected ten times or more. CDR3 protein: CSVRQGINTEAFF. Here the CDR3 DNA reads TGCAGCGTTCGACAGGGGATCAACACTGAAGCTTTCTTT. The chain has TRBV29-1 and TRBJ1-1; 8 bases fit TRBD1. The CDR3 is 13 amino acids. Germline CDR1 SQVTM, CDR2 ANQGSEA. Trimming took 5 bases from V and 2 from J; bases not matched to a gene: 4.

This clonotype was found many times. This chain uses TRBV13 with TRBJ2-6, with D maybe TRBD1 (6 bases). Per the germline V gene, CDR1 is PRHDT and CDR2 is FYEKMQ (reference sequence). V lost 7 bases and J lost 0, with 19 bases in between. CDR3 length: 18 amino acids. CDR3 bases: TGTGCCAGCACCCCCTTCCGGGACAAAAGCTCTGGGGCCAACGTCCTGACTTTC. Protein: CASTPFRDKSSGANVLTF.

This clonotype was seen repeatedly, ten times or more. The chain is built from TRBV11-2 and TRBJ2-5, with D possibly matching TRBD1 (5 bases). The CDR3 is made up of 16 amino acids. CDR1 and CDR2 from the germline V gene are SGHAT and FQNNGV. The V gene lost 1 base and the J gene lost 0 bases, with 12 bases spanning the gap. The CDR3 loop reads CASSLGGRVNQETQYF. In nucleotides, the CDR3 is TGTGCCAGCAGCTTAGGGGGCCGGGTAAACCAAGAGACCCAGTACTTC.

This clonotype has more than one count but fewer than ten. J is TRBJ1-1 and V is TRBV3-1; unclear D gene. V was cut by 5 bases and J by 5 bases, with 6 bases left in between. CDR3 length: 11 residues. Germline CDR1 is LGHDT and CDR2 is YNNKEL (reference sequence). The CDR3 loop is CASSAQTEAFF. The CDR3 DNA reads TGTGCCAGCAGCGCACAGACTGAAGCTTTCTTT. The full variable domain, rest sourced from reference TRBV3-1 and TRBJ1-1, is DTAVSQTPKYLVTQMGNDKSIKCEQNLGHDTMYWYKQDSKKFLKIMFSYNNKELIINETVPNRFSPKSPDKAHLNLHINSLELGDSAVYFCASSAQTEAFFGQGTRLTVV.

In its sample, this clonotype was seen many times. J is TRBJ2-5 and V is TRBV5-4; TRBD2 might be the D (6 bases). V shed 3 bases and J shed 5 bases, with 11 bases lying between them. This CDR3 comprises 13 residues. CDR1 and CDR2 (germline): SGHNT, YYREEE (reference sequence). The DNA of the CDR3 is TGTGCCAGCAGCTGGGGACTTGTTGAGACCCAGTACTTC. Protein: CASSWGLVETQYF.

This clonotype was detected many times. The chain links TRBV9 to TRBJ1-1; 7 nucleotides align to TRBD1. The CDR3 loop spans 13 amino acids. Trimming cost V 3 bases and J 5 bases; bases outside gene matches: 4. Germline assignment: CDR1 SGDLS and CDR2 YYNGEE. CDR3: CASSGTGGTEAFF. Written as DNA, the CDR3 is TGTGCCAGCAGCGGGACAGGAGGGACTGAAGCTTTCTTT.

This clonotype was counted many times. The rearrangement uses TRBV18 and TRBJ1-3; no clear D. Trimming removed 5 bases from V and 0 bases from J, with 14 bases in between. This CDR3 has 16 amino acids. From germline, CDR1 is KGHSH and CDR2 LQKENI. CDR3 region: CASSGQQRSSGNTIYF. CDR3 nucleotide sequence: TGTGCCAGCTCAGGTCAACAGCGAAGCTCTGGAAACACCATATATTTT.

This sequence joins TRBV6-5 and TRBJ2-6; unclear D gene. Germline CDR1 MNHEY, CDR2 SVGAGI. The V and J ends lost 8 bases and 6 bases respectively, with 8 bases between them. This CDR3 has 12 amino acids. The CDR3 nucleotides are TGTGCCAGCCTTTCGAAGGCCAACGTCCTGACTTTC. It encodes CASLSKANVLTF.

In this sample, this clonotype turned up many times. The rearrangement joins TRBV2 to TRBJ1-5, with a weak D call TRBD1 (5 bases). The CDR3 is made up of 15 amino acids. Germline CDR1 reads SNHLY; CDR2 reads FYNNEI. V was clipped by 3 bases and J by 1 base, with 10 bases between them. The CDR3 DNA follows: TGTGCCAGCAGTGATTATGGGGGGAGCAATCAGCCCCAGCATTTT. It codes for CASSDYGGSNQPQHF. Full variable domain (remainder filled in from reference TRBV2 and TRBJ1-5): EPEVTQTPSHQVTQMGQEVILRCVPISNHLYFYWYRQILGQKVEFLVSFYNNEISEKSEIFDDQFSVERPDGSNFTLKIRSTKLEDSAMYFCASSDYGGSNQPQHFGDGTRLSIL.

The chain has TRBV28 and TRBJ1-1, with D tentatively TRBD1 (5 bases). The germline V and J ends were trimmed by 7 bases and 4 bases, with 13 bases remaining between them. Per germline, CDR1 MDHEN and CDR2 SYDVKM. The CDR3 is 13 residues long. CDR3 in DNA: TGTGCCAGCACGCAGGGCATTGGCACTGAAGCTTTCTTT. Its translation: CASTQGIGTEAFF.

This clonotype was seen many times. The gene calls are TRBV20-1 and TRBJ2-1; the D gene is possibly TRBD1 (6 bases). Trimming left V 2 bases short and J 5 bases short, with 16 bases between. The germline CDR1 and CDR2 sequences are DFQATT and SNEGSKA (reference sequence). The CDR3 extends over 15 amino acids. In DNA, the CDR3 is TGCAGTGCTAGAACGGACAGCCGACGAAACAATGAGCAGTTCTTC. It translates to CSARTDSRRNNEQFF.

This clonotype was seen a few times. The CDR3, as DNA: TGTGCCAGCAGTTTAAACAGGGTTGGAAACACCATATATTTT. As protein: CASSLNRVGNTIYF. The chain uses TRBV28 and TRBJ1-3, with D possibly matching TRBD1 (6 bases). The CDR3 has 14 amino acids. Germline CDR1 is MDHEN and CDR2 is SYDVKM. V was pared by 2 bases and J by 3 bases, with 8 bases between. Drawing the rest from reference TRBV28 and TRBJ1-3, the complete variable domain is DVKVTQSSRYLVKRTGEKVFLECVQDMDHENMFWYRQDPGLGLRLIYFSYDVKMKEKGDIPEGYSVSREKKERFSLILESASTNQTSMYLCASSLNRVGNTIYFGEGSWLTVV.

This clonotype was detected ten times or more. The chain couples TRBV30 to TRBJ2-7; no clear D. CDR1 is GTSNPN and CDR2 is SVGIG in the germline V gene (reference sequence). The CDR3 runs to 15 residues. V lost 0 bases and J lost 2, with 14 bases in between. The CDR3 region is CAWSVLWGNPYEQYF. Written as DNA, the CDR3 is TGTGCCTGGAGTGTACTTTGGGGAAATCCCTACGAGCAGTACTTC.

This clonotype has a count of ten or more. The chain joins TRBV28 to TRBJ1-1; D remains ambiguous. The ends were cut back, 6 bases at V and 3 bases at J, with 11 bases in the middle. Per the germline V gene, CDR1 is MDHEN and CDR2 is SYDVKM. CDR3 length: 13 amino acids. CDR3 nucleotides: TGTGCCAGCAGCCGGCCGCTATACACTGAAGCTTTCTTT. It is translated as CASSRPLYTEAFF. Based on the CDR3 plus reference TRBV28 and TRBJ1-1, the full variable domain is DVKVTQSSRYLVKRTGEKVFLECVQDMDHENMFWYRQDPGLGLRLIYFSYDVKMKEKGDIPEGYSVSREKKERFSLILESASTNQTSMYLCASSRPLYTEAFFGQGTRLTVV.

The gene calls are TRBV4-3 and TRBJ2-5; 7 bases agree with TRBD2. Germline trimming cut 1 base from V and 5 bases from J; bases unmatched to any gene: 10. CDR3 length: 16 residues. Looked up from germline, CDR1 is LGHNA and CDR2 is YSLEER. The CDR3: CASSQAAASGSETQYF. Here the CDR3 DNA reads TGCGCCAGCAGCCAAGCCGCGGCTAGCGGTTCCGAGACCCAGTACTTC.

The V gene is TRBV12-3 or TRBV12-4, the J gene TRBJ2-2, with unresolved D. The V and J ends lost 6 bases and 1 base respectively, with 3 bases between them. CDR3 length equals 12 residues. DNA of the CDR3: TGTGCCAGCAGACAGAACACCGGGGAGCTGTTTTTT. Translating it yields CASRQNTGELFF.

This clonotype was observed at least ten times. V is TRBV5-6 and J is TRBJ1-1; D uncertain. The CDR3 sequence is 12 residues long. Germline V CDR1 and CDR2: SGHDT, YYEEEE. V lost 4 bases, J lost 10 bases, and 14 bases lay in between. CDR3 protein: CASSGPTPRAFF. CDR3 DNA: TGTGCCAGCAGCGGACCGACCCCTCGAGCTTTCTTT.

This clonotype was seen repeatedly, ten times or more. This chain connects TRBV29-1 to TRBJ1-2; 7 nucleotides match TRBD1. Unmatched junction bases numbered 12, after V lost 6 bases and J lost 8 bases. CDR3 length: 13 residues. Germline V CDR1 and CDR2: SQVTM, ANQGSEA. The CDR3 loop reads CSVLKDRKNGYTF. Here the CDR3 DNA reads TGCAGCGTCCTAAAGGACAGGAAGAACGGCTACACCTTC.

This clonotype has at least ten counts. The gene calls are TRBV19 and TRBJ1-6; unclear D gene. The CDR3 has 15 amino acids. Germline CDR1 LNHDA, CDR2 SQIVND (reference sequence). V lost 5 bases to trimming and J lost 0 bases, with 8 bases between them. The CDR3 sequence: CASSWASSYNSPLHF. CDR3 coding DNA: TGTGCCAGTAGTTGGGCGAGCTCCTATAATTCACCCCTCCACTTT.

The chain recombines TRBV29-1 with TRBJ1-1; 8 bases match TRBD1. The V segment lost 4 bases and the J segment 1 base; nucleotides outside the gene matches: 11. The CDR3 has 16 amino acids. CDR1 is SQVTM and CDR2 is ANQGSEA in the germline V gene. The CDR3 bases are TGCAGCGTTGGCGCACCGCCGGGGACAGGGAACACTGAAGCTTTCTTT. Translating gives CSVGAPPGTGNTEAFF.

CDR3 loop: CSARTNRGRVSNTEAFF. Written as DNA, the CDR3 is TGCAGTGCTAGAACCAACAGGGGAAGGGTCTCGAACACTGAAGCTTTCTTT. The chain combines TRBV20-1 with TRBJ1-1, with 7 bases aligning to TRBD1. The germline CDR1 and CDR2 sequences are DFQATT and SNEGSKA (reference sequence). This CDR3 comprises 17 residues. V was clipped by 2 bases and J by 1 base; unmatched bases: 13.

V usage is TRBV2 and J usage is TRBJ1-1, with unresolved D. V dropped 7 bases and J dropped 1 base, with 10 bases sitting between them. The CDR3 is 13 residues long. The germline V gene encodes CDR1 SNHLY and CDR2 FYNNEI. DNA of the CDR3: TGTGCCAGCAATCCCCCAGGGAACACTGAAGCTTTCTTT. Protein: CASNPPGNTEAFF. Looking up the rest from reference TRBV2 and TRBJ1-1 gives the full variable domain: EPEVTQTPSHQVTQMGQEVILRCVPISNHLYFYWYRQILGQKVEFLVSFYNNEISEKSEIFDDQFSVERPDGSNFTLKIRSTKLEDSAMYFCASNPPGNTEAFFGQGTRLTVV.

Ten or more counts support this clonotype. The rearrangement links TRBV7-2 to TRBJ1-1; TRBD1 might be the D (6 bases). Trimming removed 2 bases from V and 7 bases from J, with 14 bases in between. The germline V gene encodes CDR1 SGHTA and CDR2 FQGNSA. The CDR3 spans 14 residues. The CDR3 sequence: CASSLRHRALEAFF. The CDR3 region has the DNA TGTGCCAGCAGCTTAAGGCACAGGGCCCTTGAAGCTTTCTTT.

This clonotype was found many times. The gene calls are TRBV27 and TRBJ2-1; tentatively, D is TRBD1 or TRBD2 (5 bases each). CDR3 size: 15 residues. Trimming pared 8 bases from V and 2 bases from J, leaving 16 bases between. Looked up from germline, CDR1 is MNHEY and CDR2 is SMNVEV (reference sequence). CDR3 amino acids: CASGLRDAAYNEQFF. For the CDR3, the DNA is TGTGCCAGCGGACTTCGGGACGCTGCCTACAATGAGCAGTTCTTC.

Many counts were recorded for this clonotype. This chain links TRBV12-3 or TRBV12-4 with TRBJ1-2; unclear D gene. This CDR3 region has 11 residues. Trimming stripped 3 bases from V and 6 bases from J, with 5 bases between. The CDR3 loop reads CASSLVNGYTF. CDR3 sequence (DNA): TGTGCCAGCAGTTTGGTGAATGGCTACACCTTC.

In its sample, this clonotype was seen many times. The chain has TRBV12-3 or TRBV12-4 and TRBJ1-6; D is undetermined. V gave up 7 bases and J gave up 7 bases, with 20 bases separating them. This CDR3 comprises 16 residues. CDR3 region: CASTPPLGGSNSPLHF. The CDR3 region has the DNA TGTGCCAGCACCCCCCCGTTAGGCGGCTCGAATTCACCCCTCCACTTT.

This clonotype was seen repeatedly, ten times or more. The genes are TRBV19 and TRBJ2-3; 8 nucleotides align to TRBD2. The V gene's germline CDR1 is LNHDA and CDR2 SQIVND (reference sequence). The CDR3 totals 14 residues. Trimming cost V 6 bases and J 5 bases; bases outside gene matches: 7. CDR3 protein: CASSERGKRDTQYF. The CDR3 coding sequence is TGTGCCAGTAGCGAGCGGGGGAAGCGAGATACGCAGTATTTT. Full variable domain (missing parts from reference TRBV19 and TRBJ2-3): DGGITQSPKYLFRKEGQNVTLSCEQNLNHDAMYWYRQDPGQGLRLIYYSQIVNDFQKGDIAEGYSVSREKKESFPLTVTSAQKNPTAFYLCASSERGKRDTQYFGPGTRLTVL.

This clonotype was seen at least ten times. The chain carries TRBV6-4 and TRBJ1-1; D unresolved. Germline CDR1 MRHNA, CDR2 SNTAGT. The ends were cut back, 4 bases at V and 0 bases at J, with 6 bases in the middle. The CDR3 sequence is 13 residues long. CDR3 loop: CASSVAVNTEAFF. CDR3 sequence (DNA): TGTGCCAGCAGTGTGGCGGTGAACACTGAAGCTTTCTTT.